Following are 2 T cell receptor beta chains from one sample sequenced in a study of OX40 agonist ivuxolimab in advanced cancers. Produced via immunoSEQ multiplex PCR; TCRdb's table is partial and in-frame only. The sample has about 20,000 clones; approximately 81% are singletons. The sequencing used CD4+ or CD8+ T cells sorted from blood, collected in a trial of the OX40 agonist ivuxolimab. The receptors shown here come from an adult with an advanced solid tumor such as melanoma, head and neck, liver or kidney cancer.

V usage is TRBV6-5 and J usage is TRBJ2-7; D unclear. The V end lost 6 bases, the J end lost 2 bases, and 17 bases lay between the germline ends. The CDR3 has 15 residues. Germline-derived CDR1 and CDR2 are MNHEY and SVGAGI. This CDR3 is CASSQDESSAYEQYF. CDR3 bases: TGTGCCAGCAGCCAGGACGAATCATCGGCCTACGAGCAGTACTTC.

The V gene is TRBV6-6, the J gene TRBJ2-2; D might be TRBD1 (6 bases). This CDR3 region has 14 residues. V was clipped by 10 bases and J by 6 bases, with 18 bases between them. CDR1 is MNHNY and CDR2 is SVGAGI in the germline V gene (reference sequence). The CDR3 here is CATEGQGSAGELFF. CDR3 nucleotides: TGTGCCACCGAGGGGCAGGGGTCGGCCGGGGAGCTGTTTTTT.